A selection of T cell receptor beta chains follows, all from one sample in a study of CD8 T cells in ankylosing spondylitis. TCRdb recomputed calls from the 5' RACE reads with MiXCR, one row per CDR3 protein. The sample shows around 440,000 distinct CDR3 sequences, 15% to 20% of them seen only once. Material for sequencing was blood, either unsorted or a sorted T cell fraction (not recorded which). These receptors were collected from a male donor with ankylosing spondylitis. CDR3s include the opening cysteine and the closing phenylalanine or tryptophan. The D gene is left open where the match is weak. Clone size is not always given. Where it is, it says once, few, many or a class for expanded clones.

size,J,D,V,CDR3,DNA
NA,TRBJ2-1,NA,TRBV20-1,CSASQMAINEQFF,TGCAGTGCTAGCCAGATGGCCATCAATGAGCAGTTCTTC
few,TRBJ1-3,NA,TRBV20-1,CSADPGDSPFSGNTIYF,TGCAGTGCTGACCCCGGGGATTCACCGTTCTCTGGAAACACCATATATTTT
many,TRBJ1-5,NA,TRBV12-3/TRBV12-4,CASSRQRNQPQHF,TGTGCCAGCAGTCGGCAGCGCAATCAGCCCCAGCATTTT
few,TRBJ2-3,NA,TRBV6-5,CASSYGYDKKPVF,TGTGCCAGCAGTTACGGCTACGACAAGAAACCCGTTTTT
NA,TRBJ2-3,NA,TRBV20-1,CSADPEAGTDTQYF,TGCAGTGCCGACCCAGAAGCGGGCACAGATACGCAGTATTTT
NA,TRBJ2-7,NA,TRBV14,CASSPDRLHYEQYF,TGTGCCAGCAGCCCGGACAGACTTCACTACGAGCAGTACTTC
NA,TRBJ2-7,NA,TRBV11-2,CASSPLSDKGYEQYF,TGTGCCAGCAGCCCGCTATCTGATAAGGGTTACGAGCAGTACTTC
NA,TRBJ2-7,TRBD2,TRBV7-9,CASSLGAGGGYEQYF,TGTGCCAGCAGCTTAGGGGCGGGAGGGGGATACGAGCAGTACTTC
few,TRBJ2-1,TRBD1,TRBV20-1,CSADPGQGYNEQFF,TGCAGTGCAGATCCGGGACAGGGCTACAATGAGCAGTTCTTC
NA,TRBJ2-1,TRBD2,TRBV3-1,CASSPVLAGGSHEQFF,TGTGCCAGCAGCCCAGTACTAGCGGGAGGTTCGCATGAGCAGTTCTTC
few,TRBJ2-1,TRBD2,TRBV20-1,CSAIGLAGDYNEQFF,TGCAGTGCAATAGGACTAGCGGGAGACTACAATGAGCAGTTCTTC
few,TRBJ2-1,NA,TRBV12-3/TRBV12-4,CASSSGDNEQFF,TGTGCCAGCAGTTCTGGGGATAATGAGCAGTTCTTC
NA,TRBJ1-6,NA,TRBV24-1,CATSDLELPSSYNSPLHF,TGTGCCACCAGTGACCTCGAACTCCCGAGCTCCTATAATTCACCCCTCCACTTT
NA,TRBJ1-5,NA,TRBV12-5,CASGPPQGVVGQPQHF,TGTGCTAGTGGCCCCCCTCAGGGAGTTGTTGGTCAGCCCCAGCATTTT
many,TRBJ2-5,TRBD1,TRBV24-1,CATSDWGTGRQETQYF,TGTGCCACCAGTGATTGGGGGACAGGTCGCCAAGAGACCCAGTACTTC
NA,TRBJ2-7,TRBD2,TRBV6-1,CASSQAGAGYEQYF,TGTGCCAGCAGCCAAGCGGGAGCTGGCTACGAGCAGTACTTC
few,TRBJ1-5,NA,TRBV7-2,CASSLGWEPQHF,TGTGCCAGCAGCTTGGGGTGGGAGCCCCAGCATTTT
NA,TRBJ2-7,NA,TRBV11-2,CASSQDHSQAVHEQYF,TGTGCCAGCAGCCAAGACCATTCGCAGGCCGTGCACGAGCAGTACTTC
NA,TRBJ2-3,NA,TRBV11-1,CASSLEGQGRLTDTQYF,TGTGCCAGCAGCTTAGAAGGTCAGGGACGTCTCACAGATACGCAGTATTTT
NA,TRBJ2-1,TRBD2,TRBV19,CASGGLAVSYNEQFF,TGTGCCAGTGGGGGACTAGCGGTCTCCTACAATGAGCAGTTCTTC
NA,TRBJ2-3,NA,TRBV3-1,CASSQDQVAISTDTQYF,TGTGCCAGCAGCCAAGATCAGGTAGCGATCAGCACAGATACGCAGTATTTT
NA,TRBJ2-3,NA,TRBV2,CASRDNTDTQYF,TGTGCCAGCAGAGACAACACAGATACGCAGTATTTT
NA,TRBJ1-1,NA,TRBV6-2/TRBV6-3,CASSDSNTEAFF,TGTGCCAGCAGCGACAGTAACACTGAAGCTTTCTTT
NA,TRBJ1-1,NA,TRBV7-3,CASSRSGAGNTEAFF,TGTGCCAGCAGCCGATCAGGGGCAGGGAACACTGAAGCTTTCTTT
few,TRBJ2-6,TRBD2,TRBV3-1,CASSAVRRSGVNSGANVLTF,TGTGCCAGCAGCGCCGTCCGCCGGAGCGGGGTAAACTCTGGGGCCAACGTCCTGACTTTC
NA,TRBJ2-5,TRBD2,TRBV7-2,CASSGLAGMAGETQYF,TGTGCCAGCAGTGGGCTAGCGGGGATGGCGGGGGAGACCCAGTACTTC
few,TRBJ2-5,TRBD2,TRBV7-8,CASSPRLAGAQETQYF,TGTGCCAGCAGCCCAAGACTAGCGGGAGCCCAAGAGACCCAGTACTTC